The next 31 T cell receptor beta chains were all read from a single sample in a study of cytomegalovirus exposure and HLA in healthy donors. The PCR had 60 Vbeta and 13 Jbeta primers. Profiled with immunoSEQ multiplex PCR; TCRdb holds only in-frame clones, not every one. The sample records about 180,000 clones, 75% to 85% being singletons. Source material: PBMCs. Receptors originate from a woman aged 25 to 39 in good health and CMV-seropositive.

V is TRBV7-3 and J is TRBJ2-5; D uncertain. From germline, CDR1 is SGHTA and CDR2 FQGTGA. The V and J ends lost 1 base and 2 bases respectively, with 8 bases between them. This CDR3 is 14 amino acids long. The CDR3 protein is CASSLNPNQETQYF. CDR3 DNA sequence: TGTGCCAGCAGCTTAAATCCAAATCAAGAGACCCAGTACTTC.

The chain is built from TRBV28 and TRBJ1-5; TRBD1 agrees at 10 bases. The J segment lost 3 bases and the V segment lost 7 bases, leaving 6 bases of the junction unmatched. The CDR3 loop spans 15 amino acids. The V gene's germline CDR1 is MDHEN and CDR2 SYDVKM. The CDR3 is CASIGTGALNQPQHF. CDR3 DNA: TGTGCCAGCATAGGGACAGGGGCTCTCAATCAGCCCCAGCATTTT.

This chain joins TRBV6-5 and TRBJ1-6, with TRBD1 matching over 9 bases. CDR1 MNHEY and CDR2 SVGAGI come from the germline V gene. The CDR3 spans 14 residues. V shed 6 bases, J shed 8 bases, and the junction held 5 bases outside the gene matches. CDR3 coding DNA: TGTGCCAGCAGCCGGGACAGGGACTATTCACCCCTCCACTTT. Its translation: CASSRDRDYSPLHF.

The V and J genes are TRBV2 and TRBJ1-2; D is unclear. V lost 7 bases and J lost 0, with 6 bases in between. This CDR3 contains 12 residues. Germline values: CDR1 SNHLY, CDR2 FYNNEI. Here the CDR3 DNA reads TGTGCCAGCATTAATCCTAACTATGGCTACACCTTC. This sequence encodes CASINPNYGYTF.

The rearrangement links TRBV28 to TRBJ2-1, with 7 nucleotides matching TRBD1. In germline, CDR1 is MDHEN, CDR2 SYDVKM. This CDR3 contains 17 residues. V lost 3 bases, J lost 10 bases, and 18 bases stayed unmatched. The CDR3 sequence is CASSFLRARGSYGEQFF. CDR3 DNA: TGTGCCAGCAGTTTCCTAAGGGCCAGGGGGAGTTACGGGGAGCAGTTCTTC.

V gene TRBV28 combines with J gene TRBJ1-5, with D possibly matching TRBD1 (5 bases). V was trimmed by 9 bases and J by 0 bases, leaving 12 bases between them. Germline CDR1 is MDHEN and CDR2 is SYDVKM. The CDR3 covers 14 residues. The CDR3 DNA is TGTGCCAGTGGCCTGACAGATAGCAATCAGCCCCAGCATTTT. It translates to CASGLTDSNQPQHF.

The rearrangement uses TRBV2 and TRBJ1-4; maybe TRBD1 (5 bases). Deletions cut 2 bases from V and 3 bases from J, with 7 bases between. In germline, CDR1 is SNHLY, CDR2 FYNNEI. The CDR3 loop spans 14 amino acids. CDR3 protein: CASSEPGPNEKLFF. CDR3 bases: TGTGCCAGCAGTGAACCAGGGCCTAATGAAAAACTGTTTTTT.

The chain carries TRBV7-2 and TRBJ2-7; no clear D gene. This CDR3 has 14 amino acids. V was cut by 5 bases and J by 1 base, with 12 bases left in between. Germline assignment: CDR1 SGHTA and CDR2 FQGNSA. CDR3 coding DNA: TGTGCCAGCAGCAACAAACAGAGTTCCTACGAGCAGTACTTC. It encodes CASSNKQSSYEQYF.

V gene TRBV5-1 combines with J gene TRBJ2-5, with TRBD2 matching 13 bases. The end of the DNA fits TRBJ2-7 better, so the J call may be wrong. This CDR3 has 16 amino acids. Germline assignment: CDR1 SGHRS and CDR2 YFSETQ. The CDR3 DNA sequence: TGCGCCAGCAGTTCGACTAGCGGGGGGTCCCCCTACGAGCAGTACTTC. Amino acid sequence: CASSSTSGGSPYEQYF.

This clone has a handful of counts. The CDR3 bases are TGTGCCTGGAGTCAAGAGGGCCGGGACACCGGGGAGCTGTTTTTT. This codes for CAWSQEGRDTGELFF. The chain carries TRBV30 and TRBJ2-2; a weak D match, TRBD2 (5 bases). The germline CDR1 and CDR2 sequences are GTSNPN and SVGIG (reference sequence). Trimming shortened V by 2 bases and J by 3 bases, and 13 bases separated the two germline ends. This CDR3 comprises 15 residues.

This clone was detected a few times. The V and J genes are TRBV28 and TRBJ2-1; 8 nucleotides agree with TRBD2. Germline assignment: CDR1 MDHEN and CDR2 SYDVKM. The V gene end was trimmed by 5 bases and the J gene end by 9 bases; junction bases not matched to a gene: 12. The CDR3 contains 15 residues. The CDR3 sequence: CASSISSGGSREQFF. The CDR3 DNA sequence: TGTGCCAGCAGTATATCCAGCGGGGGCTCCCGTGAGCAGTTCTTC. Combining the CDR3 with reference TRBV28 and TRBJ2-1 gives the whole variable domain DVKVTQSSRYLVKRTGEKVFLECVQDMDHENMFWYRQDPGLGLRLIYFSYDVKMKEKGDIPEGYSVSREKKERFSLILESASTNQTSMYLCASSISSGGSREQFFGPGTRLTVL.

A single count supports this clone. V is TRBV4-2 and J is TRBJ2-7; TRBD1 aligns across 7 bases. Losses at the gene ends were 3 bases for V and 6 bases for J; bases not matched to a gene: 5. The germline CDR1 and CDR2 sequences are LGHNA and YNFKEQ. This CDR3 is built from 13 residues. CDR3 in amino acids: CASSQVNRGEQYF. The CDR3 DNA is TGTGCCAGCAGCCAGGTCAACAGGGGCGAGCAGTACTTC.

The CDR3 protein is CASSLRIAGGTDTQYF. Written as DNA, the CDR3 is TGCGCCAGCAGCTTACGGATAGCGGGGGGCACAGATACGCAGTATTTT. The chain combines TRBV5-1 with TRBJ2-3; 9 nucleotides agree with TRBD2. V dropped 2 bases and J dropped 1; count of bases not matched to a gene: 5. The CDR3 extends over 16 amino acids. CDR1 and CDR2 (germline): SGHRS, YFSETQ.

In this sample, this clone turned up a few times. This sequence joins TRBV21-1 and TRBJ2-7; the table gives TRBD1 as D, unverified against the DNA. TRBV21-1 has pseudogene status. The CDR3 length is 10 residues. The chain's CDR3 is CARTGDEQYF. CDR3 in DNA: TGTGCCAGGACAGGGGACGAGCAGTACTTC.

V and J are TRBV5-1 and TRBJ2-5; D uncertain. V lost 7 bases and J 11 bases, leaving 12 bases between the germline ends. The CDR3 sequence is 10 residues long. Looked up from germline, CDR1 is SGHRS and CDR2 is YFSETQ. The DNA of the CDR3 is TGCGCCAGCCCCTCTACAGAGCAGTACTTC. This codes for CASPSTEQYF.

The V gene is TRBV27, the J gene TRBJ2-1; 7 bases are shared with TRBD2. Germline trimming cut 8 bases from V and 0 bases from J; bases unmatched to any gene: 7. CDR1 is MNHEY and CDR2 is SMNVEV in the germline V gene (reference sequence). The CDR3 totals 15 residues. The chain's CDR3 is CASSSGASSYNEQFF. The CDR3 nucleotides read TGTGCCAGCTCGAGCGGGGCCAGCTCCTACAATGAGCAGTTCTTC.

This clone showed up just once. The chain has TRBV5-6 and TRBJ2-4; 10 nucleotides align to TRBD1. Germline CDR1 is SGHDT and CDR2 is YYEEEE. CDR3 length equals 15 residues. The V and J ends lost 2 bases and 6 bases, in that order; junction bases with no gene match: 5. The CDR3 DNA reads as TGTGCCAGCAGCTTAATGGGACAGGGGACAAACATTCAGTACTTC. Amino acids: CASSLMGQGTNIQYF.

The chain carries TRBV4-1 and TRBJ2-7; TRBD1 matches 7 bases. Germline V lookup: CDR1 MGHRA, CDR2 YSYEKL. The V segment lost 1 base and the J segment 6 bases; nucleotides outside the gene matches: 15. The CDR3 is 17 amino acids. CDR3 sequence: CASSQATGVGTYREQYF. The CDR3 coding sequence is TGCGCCAGCAGCCAAGCCACAGGGGTCGGTACGTACCGCGAGCAGTACTTC.

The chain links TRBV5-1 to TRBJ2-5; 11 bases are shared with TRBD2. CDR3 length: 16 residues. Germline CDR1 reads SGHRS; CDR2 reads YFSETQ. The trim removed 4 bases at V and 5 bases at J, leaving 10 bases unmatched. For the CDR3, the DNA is TGCGCCAGCAGCCCCATGACTAGCGGGGTTTCGGAGACCCAGTACTTC. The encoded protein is CASSPMTSGVSETQYF. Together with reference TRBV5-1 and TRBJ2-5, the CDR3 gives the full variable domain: KAGVTQTPRYLIKTRGQQVTLSCSPISGHRSVSWYQQTPGQGLQFLFEYFSETQRNKGNFPGRFSGRQFSNSRSEMNVSTLELGDSALYLCASSPMTSGVSETQYFGPGTRLLVL.

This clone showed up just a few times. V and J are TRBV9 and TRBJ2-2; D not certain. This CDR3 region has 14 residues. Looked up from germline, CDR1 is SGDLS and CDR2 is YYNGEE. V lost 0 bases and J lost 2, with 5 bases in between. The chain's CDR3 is CASSVGHNTGELFF. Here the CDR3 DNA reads TGTGCCAGCAGCGTAGGGCATAACACCGGGGAGCTGTTTTTT.

The chain's CDR3 is CASSPDRGRHSPLHF. In DNA form, the CDR3 reads TGTGCCAGCTCACCGGATAGAGGGAGGCATTCACCCCTCCACTTT. This chain connects TRBV18 to TRBJ1-6; D gene uncertain. The CDR3 extends over 15 amino acids. Germline CDR1 and CDR2: KGHSH and LQKENI. V dropped 3 bases and J dropped 8 bases, with 14 bases sitting between them. The entire variable domain, with the rest obtained from reference TRBV18 and TRBJ1-6, is as follows: NAGVMQNPRHLVRRRGQEARLRCSPMKGHSHVYWYRQLPEEGLKFMVYLQKENIIDESGMPKERFSAEFPKEGPSILRIQQVVRGDSAAYFCASSPDRGRHSPLHFGNGTRLTVT.

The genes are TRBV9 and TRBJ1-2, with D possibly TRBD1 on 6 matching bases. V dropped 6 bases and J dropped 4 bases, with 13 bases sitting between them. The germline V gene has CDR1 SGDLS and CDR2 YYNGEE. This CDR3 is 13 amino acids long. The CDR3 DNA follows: TGTGCCAGCACCCCCGGCAGGGGCTATGGCTACACCTTC. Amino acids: CASTPGRGYGYTF.

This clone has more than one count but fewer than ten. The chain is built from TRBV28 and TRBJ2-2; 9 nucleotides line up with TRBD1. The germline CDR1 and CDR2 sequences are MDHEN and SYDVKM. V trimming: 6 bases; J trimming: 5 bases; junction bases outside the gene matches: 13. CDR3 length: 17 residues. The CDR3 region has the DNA TGTGCCAGCAGCCCCCACCCCGGGACAGGGATAACCGGGGAGCTGTTTTTT. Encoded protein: CASSPHPGTGITGELFF.

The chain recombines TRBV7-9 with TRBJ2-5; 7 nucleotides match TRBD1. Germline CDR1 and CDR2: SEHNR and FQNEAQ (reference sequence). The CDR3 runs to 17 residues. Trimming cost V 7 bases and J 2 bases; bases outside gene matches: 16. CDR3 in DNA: TGTGCCAGCACTCGTTTTTCTAGGGGGCAGACACAAGAGACCCAGTACTTC. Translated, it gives CASTRFSRGQTQETQYF.

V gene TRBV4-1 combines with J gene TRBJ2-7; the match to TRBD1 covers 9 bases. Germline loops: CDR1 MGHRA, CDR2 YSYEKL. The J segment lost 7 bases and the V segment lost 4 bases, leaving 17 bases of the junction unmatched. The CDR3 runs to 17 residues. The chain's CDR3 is CASSPKLLDRGPREQYF. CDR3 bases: TGCGCCAGCAGCCCTAAGCTTTTGGACAGGGGCCCCCGAGAGCAGTACTTC.

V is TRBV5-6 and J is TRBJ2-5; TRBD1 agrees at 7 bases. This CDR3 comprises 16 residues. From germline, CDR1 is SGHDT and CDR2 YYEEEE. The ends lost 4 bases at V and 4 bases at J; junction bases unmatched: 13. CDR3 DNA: TGTGCCAGCAGCCTGACGACAGGGATCGTCGGAGAGACCCAGTACTTC. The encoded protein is CASSLTTGIVGETQYF.

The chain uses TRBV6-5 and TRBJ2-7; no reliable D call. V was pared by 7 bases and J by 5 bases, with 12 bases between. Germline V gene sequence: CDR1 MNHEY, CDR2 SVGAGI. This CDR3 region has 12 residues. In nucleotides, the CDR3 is TGTGCCAGCACAGGCCCACGGAACGAGCAGTACTTC. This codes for CASTGPRNEQYF.

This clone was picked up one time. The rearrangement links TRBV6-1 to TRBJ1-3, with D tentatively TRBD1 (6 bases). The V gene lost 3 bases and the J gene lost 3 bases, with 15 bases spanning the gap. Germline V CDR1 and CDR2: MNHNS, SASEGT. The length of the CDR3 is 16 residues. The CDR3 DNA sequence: TGTGCCAGCAGTGACAGGGGAGAATGGAATGGAAACACCATATATTTT. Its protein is CASSDRGEWNGNTIYF.

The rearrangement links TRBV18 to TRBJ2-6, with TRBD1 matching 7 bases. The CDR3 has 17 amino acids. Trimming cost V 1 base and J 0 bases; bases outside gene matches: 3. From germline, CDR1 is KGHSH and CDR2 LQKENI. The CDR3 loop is CASSPQGAYSGANVLTF. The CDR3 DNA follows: TGTGCCAGCTCACCACAGGGGGCCTACTCTGGGGCCAACGTCCTGACTTTC.

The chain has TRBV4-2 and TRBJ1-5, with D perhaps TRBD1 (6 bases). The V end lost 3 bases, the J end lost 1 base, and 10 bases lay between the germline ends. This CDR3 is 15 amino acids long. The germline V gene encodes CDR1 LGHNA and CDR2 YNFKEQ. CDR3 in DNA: TGTGCCAGCAGCCAGTACAGGGCCAGCAATCAGCCCCAGCATTTT. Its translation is CASSQYRASNQPQHF.

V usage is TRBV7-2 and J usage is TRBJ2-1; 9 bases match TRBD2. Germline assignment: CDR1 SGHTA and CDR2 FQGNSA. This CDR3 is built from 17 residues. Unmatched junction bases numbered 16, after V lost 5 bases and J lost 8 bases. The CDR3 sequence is CASSRVAGGGAADEQFF. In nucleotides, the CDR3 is TGTGCCAGCAGCCGGGTAGCCGGCGGGGGGGCCGCGGATGAGCAGTTCTTC.